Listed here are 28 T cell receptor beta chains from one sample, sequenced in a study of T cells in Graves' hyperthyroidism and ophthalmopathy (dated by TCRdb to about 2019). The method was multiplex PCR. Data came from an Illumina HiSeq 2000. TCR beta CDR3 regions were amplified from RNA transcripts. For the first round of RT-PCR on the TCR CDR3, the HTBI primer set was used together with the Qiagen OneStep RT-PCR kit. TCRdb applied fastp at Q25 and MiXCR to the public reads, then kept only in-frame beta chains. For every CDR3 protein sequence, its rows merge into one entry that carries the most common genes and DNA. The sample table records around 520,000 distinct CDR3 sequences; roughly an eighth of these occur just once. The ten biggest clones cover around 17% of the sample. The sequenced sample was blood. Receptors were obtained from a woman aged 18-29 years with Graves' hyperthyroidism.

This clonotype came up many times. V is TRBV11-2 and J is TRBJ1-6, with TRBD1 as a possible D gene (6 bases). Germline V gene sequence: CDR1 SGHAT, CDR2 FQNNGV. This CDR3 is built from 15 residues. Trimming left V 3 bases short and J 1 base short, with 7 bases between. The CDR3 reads CASSFTGSYNSPLHF. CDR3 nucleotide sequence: TGTGCCAGCAGCTTCACAGGGTCCTATAATTCACCCCTCCACTTT.

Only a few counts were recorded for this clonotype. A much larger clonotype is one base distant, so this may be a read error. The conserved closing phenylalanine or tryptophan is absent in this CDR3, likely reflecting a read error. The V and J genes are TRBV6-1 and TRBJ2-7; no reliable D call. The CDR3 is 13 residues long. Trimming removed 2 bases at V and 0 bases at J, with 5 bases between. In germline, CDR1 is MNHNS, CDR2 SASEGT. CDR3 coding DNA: TGTGCCAGCAGTGAAAGCGACTCCTACGAGCAGTACGCC. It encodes CASSESDSYEQYA.

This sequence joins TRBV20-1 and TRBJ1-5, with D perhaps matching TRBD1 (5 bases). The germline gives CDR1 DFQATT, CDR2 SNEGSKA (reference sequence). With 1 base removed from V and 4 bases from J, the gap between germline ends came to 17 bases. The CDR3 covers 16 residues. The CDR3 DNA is TGCAGTGCTAGAGTTCCTCCAGGGTCGCGAAATCAGCCCCAGCATTTT. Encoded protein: CSARVPPGSRNQPQHF.

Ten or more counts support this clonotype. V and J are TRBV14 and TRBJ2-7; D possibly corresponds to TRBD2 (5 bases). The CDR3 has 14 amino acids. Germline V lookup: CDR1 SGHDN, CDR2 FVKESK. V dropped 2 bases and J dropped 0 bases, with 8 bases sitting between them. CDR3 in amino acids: CASSQSGGSYEQYV. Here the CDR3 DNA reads TGTGCCAGCAGCCAATCCGGAGGCTCCTACGAGCAGTACGTC.

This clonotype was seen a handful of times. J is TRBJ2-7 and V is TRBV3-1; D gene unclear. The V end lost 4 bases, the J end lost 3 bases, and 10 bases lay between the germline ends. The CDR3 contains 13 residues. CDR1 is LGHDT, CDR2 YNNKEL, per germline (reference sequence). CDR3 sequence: CASSPFLNYEQYF. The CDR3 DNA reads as TGTGCCAGCAGCCCCTTTTTGAACTACGAGCAGTACTTC.

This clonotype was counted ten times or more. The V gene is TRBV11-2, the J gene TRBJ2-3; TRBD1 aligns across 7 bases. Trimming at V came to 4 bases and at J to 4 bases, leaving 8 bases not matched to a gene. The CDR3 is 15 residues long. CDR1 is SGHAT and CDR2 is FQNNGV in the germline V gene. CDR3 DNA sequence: TGTGCCAGCAGCTATAGGGGGCACGGGGCAGATACGCAGTATTTT. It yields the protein CASSYRGHGADTQYF.

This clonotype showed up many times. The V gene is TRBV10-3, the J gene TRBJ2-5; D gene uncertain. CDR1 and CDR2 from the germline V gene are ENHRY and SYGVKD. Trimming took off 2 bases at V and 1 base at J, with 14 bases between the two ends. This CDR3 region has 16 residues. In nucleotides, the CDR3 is TGTGCCATCAGTGAGACTCGTGCGACCTCCCAAGAGACCCAGTACTTC. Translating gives CAISETRATSQETQYF.

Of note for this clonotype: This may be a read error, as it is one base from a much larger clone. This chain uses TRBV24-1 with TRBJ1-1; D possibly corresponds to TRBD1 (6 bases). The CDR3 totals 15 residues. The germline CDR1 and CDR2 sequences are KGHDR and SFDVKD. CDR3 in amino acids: CATSDSGGGDTKAFF. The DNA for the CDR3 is TGTGCCACCAGTGATTCGGGGGGGGGGGACACTAAAGCTTTCTTT.

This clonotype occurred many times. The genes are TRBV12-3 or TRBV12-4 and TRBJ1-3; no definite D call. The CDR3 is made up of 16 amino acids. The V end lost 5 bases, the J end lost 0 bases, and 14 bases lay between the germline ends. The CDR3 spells CASSQHSPNSGNTIYF. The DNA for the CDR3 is TGTGCCAGCAGTCAACACTCACCCAACTCTGGAAACACCATATATTTT.

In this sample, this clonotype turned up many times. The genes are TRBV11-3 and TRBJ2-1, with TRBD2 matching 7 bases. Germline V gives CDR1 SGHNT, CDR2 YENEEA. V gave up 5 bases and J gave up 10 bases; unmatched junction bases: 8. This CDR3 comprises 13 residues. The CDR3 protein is CASSRTSAGEQFF. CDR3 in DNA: TGTGCCAGCAGCCGGACTTCAGCGGGGGAGCAGTTCTTC.

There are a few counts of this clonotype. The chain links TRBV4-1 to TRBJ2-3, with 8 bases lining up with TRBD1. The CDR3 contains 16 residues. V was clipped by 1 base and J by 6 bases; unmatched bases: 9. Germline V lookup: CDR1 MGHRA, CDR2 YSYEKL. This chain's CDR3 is CASSQVGTGGRDTQYF. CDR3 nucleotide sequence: TGCGCCAGCAGCCAAGTTGGCACAGGGGGTCGGGATACGCAGTATTTT.

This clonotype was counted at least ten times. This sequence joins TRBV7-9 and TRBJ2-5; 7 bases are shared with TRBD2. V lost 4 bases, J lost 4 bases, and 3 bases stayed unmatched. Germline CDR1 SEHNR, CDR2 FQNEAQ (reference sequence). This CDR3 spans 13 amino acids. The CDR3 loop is CASSWGGRETQYF. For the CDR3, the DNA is TGTGCCAGCAGCTGGGGCGGGAGAGAGACCCAGTACTTC.

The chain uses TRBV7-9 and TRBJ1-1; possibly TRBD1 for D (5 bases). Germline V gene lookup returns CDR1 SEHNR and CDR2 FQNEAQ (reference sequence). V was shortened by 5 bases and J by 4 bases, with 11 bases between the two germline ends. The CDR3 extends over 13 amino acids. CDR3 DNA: TGTGCCAGCAGCCGGGGGGGGTTCACTGAAGCTTTCTTT. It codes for CASSRGGFTEAFF. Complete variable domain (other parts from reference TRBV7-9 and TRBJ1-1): DTGVSQNPRHKITKRGQNVTFRCDPISEHNRLYWYRQTLGQGPEFLTYFQNEAQLEKSRLLSDRFSAERPKGSFSTLEIQRTEQGDSAMYLCASSRGGFTEAFFGQGTRLTVV.

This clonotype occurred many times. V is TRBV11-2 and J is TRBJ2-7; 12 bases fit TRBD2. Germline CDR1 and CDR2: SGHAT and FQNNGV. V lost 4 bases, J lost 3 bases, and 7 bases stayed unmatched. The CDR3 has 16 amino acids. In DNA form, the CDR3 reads TGTGCCAGCAGCTCTCTAACTAGCGGGAGGATCTACGAGCAGTACGTC. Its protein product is CASSSLTSGRIYEQYV.

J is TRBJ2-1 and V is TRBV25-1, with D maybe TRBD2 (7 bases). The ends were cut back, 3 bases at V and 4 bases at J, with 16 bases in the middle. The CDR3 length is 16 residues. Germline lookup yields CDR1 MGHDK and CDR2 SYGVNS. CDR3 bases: TGTGCCAGCAGTGACTCTCGGGGGGCGCGGTACAATGAGCAGTTCTTC. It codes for CASSDSRGARYNEQFF.

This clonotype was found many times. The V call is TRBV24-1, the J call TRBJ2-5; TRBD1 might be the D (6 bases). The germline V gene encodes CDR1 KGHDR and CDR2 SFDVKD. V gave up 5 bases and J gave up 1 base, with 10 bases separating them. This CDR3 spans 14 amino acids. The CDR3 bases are TGTGCCACCAGTGCCCTGGACAGCCAAGAGACCCAGTACTTC. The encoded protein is CATSALDSQETQYF.

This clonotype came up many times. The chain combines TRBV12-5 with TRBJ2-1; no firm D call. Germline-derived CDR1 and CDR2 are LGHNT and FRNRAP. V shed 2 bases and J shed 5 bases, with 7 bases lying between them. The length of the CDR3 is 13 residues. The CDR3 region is CASGLKGDNEQFF. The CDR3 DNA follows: TGTGCTAGTGGTTTGAAGGGTGACAATGAGCAGTTCTTC.

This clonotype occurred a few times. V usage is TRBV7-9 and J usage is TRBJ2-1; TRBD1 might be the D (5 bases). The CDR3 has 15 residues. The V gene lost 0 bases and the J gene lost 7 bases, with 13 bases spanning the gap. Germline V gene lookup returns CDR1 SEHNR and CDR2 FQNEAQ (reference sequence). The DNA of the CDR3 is TGTGCCAGCAGCTTAGCGCTCAGCAGGGTAAATGAGCAGTTCTTC. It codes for CASSLALSRVNEQFF. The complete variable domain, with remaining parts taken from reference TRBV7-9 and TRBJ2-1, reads DTGVSQNPRHKITKRGQNVTFRCDPISEHNRLYWYRQTLGQGPEFLTYFQNEAQLEKSRLLSDRFSAERPKGSFSTLEIQRTEQGDSAMYLCASSLALSRVNEQFFGPGTRLTVL.

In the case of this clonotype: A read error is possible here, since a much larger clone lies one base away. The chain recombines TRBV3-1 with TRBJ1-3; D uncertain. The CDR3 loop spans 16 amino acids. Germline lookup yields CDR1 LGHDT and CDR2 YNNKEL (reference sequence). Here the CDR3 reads CASSLLSTFSGDTIYF. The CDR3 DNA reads TGTGCCAGCAGCCTACTCAGTACCTTCTCTGGAGACACCATATATTTT.

CDR3 in DNA: TGTGCCTGTCCCCGGGGACAGGGGACCCACGAGCAGTACTTC. This gives the protein CACPRGQGTHEQYF. The rearrangement links TRBV30 to TRBJ2-7; 10 nucleotides align to TRBD1. CDR3 length: 14 amino acids. J was trimmed by 5 bases and V by 6 bases; bases with no gene match: 10. Germline values: CDR1 GTSNPN, CDR2 SVGIG (reference sequence).

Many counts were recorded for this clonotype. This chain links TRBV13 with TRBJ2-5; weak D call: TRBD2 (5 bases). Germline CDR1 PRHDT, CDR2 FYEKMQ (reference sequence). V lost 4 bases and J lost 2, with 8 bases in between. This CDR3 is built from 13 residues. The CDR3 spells CASSSRGQETQYF. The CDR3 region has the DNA TGTGCCAGCAGCTCGCGAGGGCAAGAGACCCAGTACTTC.

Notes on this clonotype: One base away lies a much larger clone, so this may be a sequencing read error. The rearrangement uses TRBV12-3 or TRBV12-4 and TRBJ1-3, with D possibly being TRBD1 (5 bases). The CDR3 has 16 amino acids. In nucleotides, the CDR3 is TGTGCCAGCAGTTTAAAGGGACCGAGCTCTGGAAACACCGTATATTTT. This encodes CASSLKGPSSGNTVYF.

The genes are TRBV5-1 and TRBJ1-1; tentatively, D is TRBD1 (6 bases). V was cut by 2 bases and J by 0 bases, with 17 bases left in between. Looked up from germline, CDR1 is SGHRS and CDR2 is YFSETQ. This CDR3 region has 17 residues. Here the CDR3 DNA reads TGCGCCAGCAGCTTCTTACACAGGGAACTACTGAACACTGAAGCTTTCTTT. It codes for CASSFLHRELLNTEAFF.

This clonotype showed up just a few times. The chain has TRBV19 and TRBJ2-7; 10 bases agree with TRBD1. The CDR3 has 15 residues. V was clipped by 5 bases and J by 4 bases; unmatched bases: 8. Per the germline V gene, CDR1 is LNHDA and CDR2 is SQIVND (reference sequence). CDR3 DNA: TGTGCCAGTAGTGTCACTGACAGGGGGCGGTACGAGCAGTACTTC. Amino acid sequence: CASSVTDRGRYEQYF. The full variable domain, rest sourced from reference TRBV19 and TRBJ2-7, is DGGITQSPKYLFRKEGQNVTLSCEQNLNHDAMYWYRQDPGQGLRLIYYSQIVNDFQKGDIAEGYSVSREKKESFPLTVTSAQKNPTAFYLCASSVTDRGRYEQYFGPGTRLTVT.

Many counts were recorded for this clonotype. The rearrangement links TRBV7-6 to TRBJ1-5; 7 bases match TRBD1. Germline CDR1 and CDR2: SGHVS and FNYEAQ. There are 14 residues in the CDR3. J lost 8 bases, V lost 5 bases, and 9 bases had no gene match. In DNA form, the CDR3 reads TGTGCCAGCAGCCCCGGACAGGCCGTTAAGCCCCAGCATTTT. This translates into CASSPGQAVKPQHF.

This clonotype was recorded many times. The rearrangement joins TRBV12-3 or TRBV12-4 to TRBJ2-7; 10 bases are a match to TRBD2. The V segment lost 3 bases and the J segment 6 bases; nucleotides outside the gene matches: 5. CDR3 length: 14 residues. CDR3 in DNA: TGTGCCAGCAGTTTTGGAGCGGGAGGGAGCGAGCAGTACTTC. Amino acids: CASSFGAGGSEQYF.

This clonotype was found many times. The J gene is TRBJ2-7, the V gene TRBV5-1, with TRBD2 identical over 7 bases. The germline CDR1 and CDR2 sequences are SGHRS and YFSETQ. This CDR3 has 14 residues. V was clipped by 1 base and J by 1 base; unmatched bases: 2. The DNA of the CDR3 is TGCGCCAGCAGCTTGCAGGGAGGGTCCTACGAGCAGTACTTC. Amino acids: CASSLQGGSYEQYF.

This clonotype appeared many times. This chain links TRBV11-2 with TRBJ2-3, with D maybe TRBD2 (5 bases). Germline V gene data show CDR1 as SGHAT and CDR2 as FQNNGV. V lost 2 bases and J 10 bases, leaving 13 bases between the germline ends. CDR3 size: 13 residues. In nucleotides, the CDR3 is TGTGCCAGCAGCTTAACCCCGGAGGAATCGCAGTATTTT. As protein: CASSLTPEESQYF.